A selection of T cell receptor beta chains follows, all from one sample in a study of blood T cell repertoires in COVID-19. The repertoire was sequenced with immunoSEQ multiplex PCR; TCRdb's copy has only in-frame clones and lacks some. This table has under 75,000 clones, 80% to 90% appearing once. Sequencing was performed on peripheral blood. The source of these receptors is a human donor in a cohort sampled during active COVID-19. The CDR3 runs from the conserved cysteine through the conserved F or W. D genes are given only for firm matches. Size tells how often a clone was seen (once, few, many) or the class of an expanded clone, and some rows leave it out.

j_call clone_size v_call d_call cdr3_aa cdr3_nt
TRBJ2-1 . TRBV5-4 TRBD2 CASSQTSGGVNEQFF TGTGCCAGCAGCCAAACTAGCGGGGGAGTGAATGAGCAGTTCTTC
TRBJ1-4 . TRBV30 . CAWSLQRGANEKLFF TGTGCCTGGAGTCTTCAGCGGGGAGCTAATGAAAAACTGTTTTTT
TRBJ1-1 . TRBV7-9 . CASSLGTLDTEAFF TGTGCCAGCAGCTTAGGGACTCTGGACACTGAAGCTTTCTTT
TRBJ1-2 . TRBV7-9 . CASSLRKENYGYTF TGTGCCAGCAGCTTACGCAAGGAGAACTATGGCTACACCTTC
TRBJ1-2 . TRBV7-9 . CASSSRQDPDGYTF TGTGCCAGCAGCTCCCGACAGGACCCGGATGGCTACACCTTC
TRBJ2-4 . TRBV11-2 TRBD2 CASSLTGGLFLAKNIQYF TGTGCCAGCAGCTTAACGGGAGGGCTCTTTTTAGCCAAAAACATTCAGTACTTC
TRBJ1-2 . TRBV7-2 . CASSPRTAFNGYTF TGTGCCAGCAGCCCGAGGACAGCGTTTAATGGCTACACCTTC
TRBJ1-1 . TRBV2 TRBD1 CASSEEGQGGRAFF TGTGCCAGCAGTGAAGAGGGACAGGGGGGACGGGCTTTCTTT
TRBJ2-6 once TRBV29-1 . CSVEGAGDGANVLTF TGCAGCGTTGAAGGCGCAGGGGACGGGGCCAACGTCCTGACTTTC
TRBJ2-4 . TRBV14 TRBD1 CASRPPGQGLLAKNIQYF TGTGCCAGCAGACCGCCGGGACAGGGGTTACTAGCCAAAAACATTCAGTACTTC
TRBJ2-1 many TRBV2 . CASSQPMTWEQFF TGTGCCAGCAGTCAACCGATGACATGGGAGCAGTTCTTC
TRBJ2-1 . TRBV4-3 TRBD2 CASSQESGGEQFF TGCGCCAGCAGCCAAGAGTCGGGGGGAGAGCAGTTCTTC
TRBJ1-1 . TRBV10-3 TRBD1 CAISWTGQENTEAFF TGTGCCATCAGTTGGACTGGACAGGAGAACACTGAAGCTTTCTTT
TRBJ2-7 . TRBV11-2 . CASSLPGRGSYEQYF TGTGCCAGCAGCTTACCGGGCAGGGGCTCCTACGAGCAGTACTTC
TRBJ1-5 . TRBV28 . CATQGQAPNQPQHF TGTGCCACCCAGGGGCAGGCCCCAAATCAGCCCCAGCATTTT
TRBJ2-5 . TRBV4-2 TRBD2 CASSRSLAGGGKETQYF TGTGCCAGCAGCCGATCCTTAGCGGGAGGGGGAAAAGAGACCCAGTACTTC
TRBJ2-5 . TRBV5-6 TRBD1 CASSPGTGETQYF TGTGCCAGCAGTCCCGGGACAGGGGAGACCCAGTACTTC
TRBJ1-1 . TRBV27 . CASRSIRGQGEAFF TGTGCCAGCAGGTCGATCAGGGGACAAGGTGAAGCTTTCTTT
TRBJ1-2 . TRBV6-1 TRBD1 CASSEALTEGAKGGYTF TGTGCCAGCAGTGAAGCTTTGACCGAGGGGGCGAAAGGTGGCTACACCTTC
TRBJ1-1 . TRBV27 . CASSLGANTEAFF TGTGCCAGCAGTTTAGGGGCGAACACTGAAGCTTTCTTT
TRBJ2-1 . TRBV28 TRBD2 CASSATSGGFNEQFF TGTGCCAGCAGTGCCACTAGCGGGGGCTTCAATGAGCAGTTCTTC
TRBJ1-1 . TRBV29-1 . CSVEVGAEAFF TGCAGCGTTGAAGTGGGGGCAGAAGCTTTCTTT
TRBJ2-3 . TRBV5-1 . CASSSGHMTADTQYF TGCGCCAGCAGCTCCGGACATATGACGGCGGATACGCAGTATTTT
TRBJ1-5 . TRBV28 . CASSVINQPQHF TGTGCCAGCAGCGTTATAAATCAGCCCCAGCATTTT
TRBJ1-2 . TRBV3-1/TRBV3-2 TRBD1 CASSQDGPGGAINGYTF TGTGCCAGCAGCCAAGATGGGCCAGGGGGCGCGATAAATGGCTACACCTTC
TRBJ1-1 once TRBV19 . CASSNQGRNTEAFF TGTGCCAGTAGTAACCAGGGTCGGAACACTGAAGCTTTCTTT
TRBJ2-4 . TRBV2 TRBD2 CASTSGTSGVSNIQYF TGTGCCAGCACCTCCGGGACTAGCGGGGTTTCGAACATTCAGTACTTC
TRBJ1-1 . TRBV28 . CASYNRVRMNTEAFF TGTGCCAGCTACAACAGGGTTCGGATGAACACTGAAGCTTTCTTT
TRBJ1-5 few TRBV6-6 TRBD1 CASSYRQGAQPQHF TGTGCCAGCAGTTACCGGCAGGGGGCTCAGCCCCAGCATTTT
TRBJ2-1 . TRBV28 TRBD2 CASSAHRDYTQFF TGTGCCAGCAGTGCGCACCGGGACTACACTCAGTTCTTC
TRBJ2-5 . TRBV28 TRBD1 CASSRGYQETQYF TGTGCCAGCAGCAGGGGGTACCAAGAGACCCAGTACTTC
TRBJ2-3 . TRBV24-1 TRBD2 CATSGSRTSGLPTDTQYF TGTGCCACCAGTGGTTCCCGGACTAGCGGTCTTCCCACAGATACGCAGTATTTT
TRBJ1-1 . TRBV6-5 TRBD1 CASSSLGQNPEAFF TGTGCCAGCAGTTCCCTGGGACAGAACCCTGAAGCTTTCTTT
TRBJ1-1 . TRBV18 TRBD1 CASSPPGGRDTEAFF TGTGCCAGCTCACCCCCAGGGGGCCGGGACACTGAAGCTTTCTTT
TRBJ2-1 . TRBV11-2 . CASSLEVAGRKFF TGTGCCAGCAGCTTAGAGGTCGCCGGGAGAAAGTTCTTC
TRBJ2-2 . TRBV24-1 . CATSDNPGMPGELFF TGTGCCACCAGTGATAACCCAGGGATGCCCGGGGAGCTGTTTTTT
TRBJ1-6 . TRBV5-5 . CASSLVNRPNSPLHF TGTGCCAGCAGCTTGGTGAACAGGCCCAATTCACCCCTCCACTTT
TRBJ2-5 . TRBV19 TRBD1 CASSIQGQGSETQYF TGTGCCAGTAGTATACAGGGACAGGGATCAGAGACCCAGTACTTC
TRBJ1-1 . TRBV19 . CASNQQGGNTEAFF TGTGCCAGTAACCAACAAGGAGGAAACACTGAAGCTTTCTTT
TRBJ1-4 . TRBV28 . CASSLTKPGKLFF TGTGCCAGCAGTTTAACGAAACCGGGGAAACTGTTTTTT
TRBJ1-5 . TRBV27 . CASKINSPSGPQHF TGTGCCAGCAAAATAAACAGCCCAAGCGGGCCCCAGCATTTT
TRBJ1-2 . TRBV19 . CASSMGRYDYGYTF TGTGCCAGTAGTATGGGCAGGTACGATTATGGCTACACCTTC
TRBJ1-2 once TRBV6-5 TRBD1 CASSYSDRVSGDGYTF TGTGCCAGCAGTTACTCAGACAGGGTAAGCGGCGATGGCTACACCTTC
TRBJ2-1 . TRBV28 TRBD1 CASSLTGQGIYEQFF TGTGCCAGCAGTTTGACGGGACAGGGGATTTATGAGCAGTTCTTC
TRBJ1-2 . TRBV12-3/TRBV12-4 . CASSPSQANGYTF TGTGCCAGCAGCCCCTCCCAGGCGAATGGCTACACCTTC
TRBJ2-3 . TRBV5-1 TRBD2 CASSLGGSSGSRLTDTQYF TGCGCCAGCAGCTTGGGTGGGTCTAGCGGGAGTAGGCTGACAGATACGCAGTATTTT
TRBJ1-5 . TRBV2 TRBD1 CASTPGQGAVQPQHF TGTGCCAGCACCCCAGGACAGGGGGCGGTTCAGCCCCAGCATTTT
TRBJ1-2 . TRBV11-2 . CASSSTGHPNYGYTF TGTGCCAGCAGCTCTACAGGGCATCCTAACTATGGCTACACCTTC